This T cell receptor (beta chain) derives from a study of tumor-infiltrating lymphocytes in primary liver carcinoma. Whole-study context: The study reported T1-T3 N0M0 tumors spanning 4.2 to 10 cm.

The germline V gene has CDR1 SGHAT and CDR2 FQNNGV. This CDR3 contains 8 residues. With a constant-region primer, TCR beta cDNA was made from 500 ng of total RNA. Three rounds of nested multiplex PCR with slightly modified ARM-PCR produced TCR beta libraries. In the first two PCR rounds, TRBV1-TRBV30 forward primers were paired with a C-beta reverse primer, and each round lasted roughly 9 cycles. TCRdb used MiXCR to reprocess the multiplex PCR reads, holding one entry per CDR3 protein. The sample lists 150,000 to 200,000 distinct CDR3 sequences; about 55% were seen once. It was unsorted whole blood that yielded blood RNA, and germline DNA was also extracted. This clonotype was seen repeatedly, ten times or more. A read error may account for a junction end that differs from germline.

The receptor's source is a man in his forties with primary liver carcinoma and hepatitis B virus infection. The sequenced material came from peripheral blood. The chain has TRBV11-2 and TRBJ2-1; D not resolved. The CDR3 reads CASEDGLF. As DNA, the CDR3 is TGTGCCAGCGAGGATGGGCTCTTC.